Given below is one T cell receptor beta chain in context. The antigen is undetermined. These data originate in a study of shared clonotypes between healthy human individuals. Whole-study findings and limits: Clonotype sharing across several donors was observed for around 5% of naive CD4 clonotypes. Only blood was sampled; tissue repertoires likely differ. Clonotype sharing among donors was expected to depend on sequencing depth.

The length of the CDR3 is 16 residues. V was pared by 4 bases and J by 8 bases, with 15 bases of the junction left unmatched. CDR1 is SGDLS, CDR2 YYNGEE, per germline. The authors split each subset's genomic DNA evenly across several immunoSEQ plates. Repertoires were generated with immunoSEQ multiplex PCR, while TCRdb's copy carries only in-frame clones and drops some. The data show 2 million to 2.5 million clones, more than 90% seen once. The specimen was naive CD4+ T cells sorted from blood. Subset described: CD45RA+ positively selected. The clonotype was recovered from a man younger than 35 in good health. J is TRBJ2-3 and V is TRBV9, with TRBD2 matching 8 bases. The CDR3: CASSPLTAGAGRTQYF. The CDR3 region has the DNA TGTGCCAGCAGCCCTCTCACAGCGGGAGCGGGGCGTACGCAGTATTTT.